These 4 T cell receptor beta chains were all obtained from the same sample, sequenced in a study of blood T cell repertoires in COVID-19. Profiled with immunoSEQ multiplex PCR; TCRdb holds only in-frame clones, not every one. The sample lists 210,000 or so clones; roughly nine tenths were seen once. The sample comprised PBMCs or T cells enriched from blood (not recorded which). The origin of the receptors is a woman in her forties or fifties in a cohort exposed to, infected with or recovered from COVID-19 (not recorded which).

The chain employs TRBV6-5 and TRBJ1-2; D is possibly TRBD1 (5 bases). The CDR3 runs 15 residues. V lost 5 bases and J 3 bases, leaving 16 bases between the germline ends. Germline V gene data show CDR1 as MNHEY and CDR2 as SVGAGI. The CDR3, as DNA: TGTGCCAGCAGTCCCCAGGAAGGGGACTACTATGGCTACACCTTC. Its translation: CASSPQEGDYYGYTF.

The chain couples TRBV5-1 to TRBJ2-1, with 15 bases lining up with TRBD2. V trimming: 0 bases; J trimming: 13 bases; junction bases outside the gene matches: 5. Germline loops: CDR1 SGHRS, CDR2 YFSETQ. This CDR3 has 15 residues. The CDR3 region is CASSLAGTSGGPQFF. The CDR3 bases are TGCGCCAGCAGCTTGGCCGGGACTAGCGGGGGGCCTCAGTTCTTC.

The CDR3 spells CASSPAGETQYF. CDR3 DNA sequence: TGTGCCAGCTCACCGGCCGGGGAGACCCAGTACTTC. V usage is TRBV18 and J usage is TRBJ2-5; D ambiguous. The CDR3 runs 12 residues. The germline V and J ends were trimmed by 3 bases and 5 bases, with 7 bases remaining between them. The germline V gene has CDR1 KGHSH and CDR2 LQKENI.

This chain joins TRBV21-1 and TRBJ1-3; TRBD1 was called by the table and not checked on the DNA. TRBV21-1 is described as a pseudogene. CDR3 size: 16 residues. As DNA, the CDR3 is TGTGCCAGCAGCAAACGGGACAGGAGATCTGGAAACACCATATATTTT. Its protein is CASSKRDRRSGNTIYF.